This T cell receptor (beta chain) was identified in a study of shared clonotypes between healthy human individuals. With 2 bases clipped from V and 6 bases from J, the junction kept 9 bases outside the gene matches. The V gene's germline CDR1 is ENHRY and CDR2 SYGVKD. The CDR3 has 16 amino acids. Clones were sequenced by immunoSEQ multiplex PCR, and TCRdb holds only the in-frame ones, with some missing. The table lists roughly 320,000 clones, around 87% of them singletons. This sequence was found in a young man in good health. Source material: memory CD8+ T cells sorted from blood. Subset described: CD45RO+ cells pooled with CCR7-negative TemRA cells. The chain carries TRBV10-3 and TRBJ2-3; TRBD2 aligns across 9 bases. CDR3 protein: CAISELASGADDTQYF. CDR3 sequence (DNA): TGTGCCATCAGTGAGCTCGCTAGCGGGGCTGACGATACGCAGTATTTT.